The present entry profiles one T cell receptor (beta chain) with its context. Its specificity is not known. This specimen comes from a study of beta chain features in type 1 diabetes. Overall study results and limits: The study found moderately but significantly shorter TCRB CDR3s in all four CD4+ subsets of Type 1 diabetes patients. In comparison with healthy donors, patients had naive, central memory and Treg TCRB repertoires that appeared more similar.

Every isolated RNA sample was fully reverse transcribed, so sequencing captured expressed TCRB transcripts. Only in-frame clones appear in the TCRdb table, and some are missing; sequencing was by immunoSEQ multiplex PCR. Of more than 250,000 clones in the sample, approximately 20% were seen once. V shed 4 bases and J shed 4 bases, with 5 bases lying between them. The CDR3 runs to 12 residues. The germline V gene encodes CDR1 MDHEN and CDR2 SYDVKM. J is TRBJ1-5 and V is TRBV28, with D unresolved. The material sequenced was naive CD4+ T cells from blood. The clonotype originates from a woman aged 40 to 50 with type 1 diabetes. The CDR3 DNA is TGTGCCAGCAGTTACGGGAATCAGCCCCAGCATTTT. It encodes CASSYGNQPQHF.